The clone carrying this T cell receptor (beta chain) showed up just once. No antigen is known for it. The sample comes from a study of shared clonotypes between healthy human individuals. General observations from the study: The rarefaction results pointed to incomplete sorted-subset sequencing despite large depth.

All donors were Caucasian adults living in Nashville, Tennessee. CD4+ cells were split into CD45RA+ naive and CD45RA-negative memory subsets. The authors loaded 150 to 250 ng DNA, 27,000 or so T cell genomes, into sorted-subset replicate PCRs. Using immunoSEQ multiplex PCR, the repertoire was profiled, and TCRdb retains in-frame clones only, with some absent. The sample includes about 2 million clones, 90% to 95% of them seen just once. Germline lookup yields CDR1 LGHNA and CDR2 YSLEER. The CDR3 covers 15 residues. V was shortened by 0 bases and J by 5 bases, with 13 bases between the two germline ends.

This rearrangement joins TRBV4-3 to TRBJ2-5; D uncertain. Sample: naive CD4+ T cells sorted from blood. Subset: CD45RA+ positively selected. The receptor comes from a young man in good health. CDR3 amino acids: CASSQDRAPGETQYF. The CDR3 DNA reads as TGCGCCAGCAGCCAAGATCGGGCCCCTGGGGAGACCCAGTACTTC.